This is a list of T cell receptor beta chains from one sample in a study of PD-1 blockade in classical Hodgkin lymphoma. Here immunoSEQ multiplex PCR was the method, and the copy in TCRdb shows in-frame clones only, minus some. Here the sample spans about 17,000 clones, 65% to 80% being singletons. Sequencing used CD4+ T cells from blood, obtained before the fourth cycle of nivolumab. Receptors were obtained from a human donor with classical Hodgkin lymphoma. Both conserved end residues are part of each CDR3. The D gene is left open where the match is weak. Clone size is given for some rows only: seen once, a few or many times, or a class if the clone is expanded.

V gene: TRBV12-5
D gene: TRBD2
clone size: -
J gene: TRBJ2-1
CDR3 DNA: TGTGCTAGTGGTTTGGAGGATGGCGGGAGACAGTTCTTC
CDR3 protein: CASGLEDGGRQFF

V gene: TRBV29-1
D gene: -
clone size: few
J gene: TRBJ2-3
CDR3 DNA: TGCAGCGTCATGGACGGTGTGGAGTCAGATACGCAGTATTTT
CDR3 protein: CSVMDGVESDTQYF

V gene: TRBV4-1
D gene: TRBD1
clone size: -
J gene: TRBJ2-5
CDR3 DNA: TGCGCCAGCAGCCAAGCTGGGACAGCCCAAGAGACCCAGTACTTC
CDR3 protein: CASSQAGTAQETQYF

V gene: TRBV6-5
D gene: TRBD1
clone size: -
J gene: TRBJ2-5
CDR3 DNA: TGTGCCACCAAACGCGTACAGGGGGCCCTAGAGACCCAGTACTTC
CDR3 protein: CATKRVQGALETQYF

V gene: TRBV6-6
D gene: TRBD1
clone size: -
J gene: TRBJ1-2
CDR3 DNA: TGTGCCAGCACCTTAGGGGACAGGGATTTACATGGCTACACCTTC
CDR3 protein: CASTLGDRDLHGYTF

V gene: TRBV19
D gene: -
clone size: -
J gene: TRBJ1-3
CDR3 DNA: TGTGCCAGTAGTCGAGGGGGCTCTGGAAACACCATATATTTT
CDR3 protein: CASSRGGSGNTIYF

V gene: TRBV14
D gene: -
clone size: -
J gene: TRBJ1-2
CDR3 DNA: TGTGCCAGCAGCCACGTCCCGGCAGGGAATAACTATGGCTACACCTTC
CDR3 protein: CASSHVPAGNNYGYTF

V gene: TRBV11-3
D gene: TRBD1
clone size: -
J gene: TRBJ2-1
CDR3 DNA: TGTGCCAGCAGCTCCGGGACAGGGGATTTGGGAGAGCAGTTCTTC
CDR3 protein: CASSSGTGDLGEQFF

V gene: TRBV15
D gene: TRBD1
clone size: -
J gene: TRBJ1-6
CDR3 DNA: TGTGCCACCAGCAGTTCACGGGCAGGGGGCAATTCACCCCTCCACTTT
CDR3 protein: CATSSSRAGGNSPLHF

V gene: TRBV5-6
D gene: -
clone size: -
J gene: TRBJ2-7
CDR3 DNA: TGTGCCAGCACCAAAACAACAGGGTTCGGGGGCTACGAGCAGTACTTC
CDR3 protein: CASTKTTGFGGYEQYF

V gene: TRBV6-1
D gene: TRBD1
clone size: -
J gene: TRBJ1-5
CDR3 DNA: TGTGCCAGCAGTAACGACAGGGCGGGTGGGCAGCCCCAGCATTTT
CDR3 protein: CASSNDRAGGQPQHF

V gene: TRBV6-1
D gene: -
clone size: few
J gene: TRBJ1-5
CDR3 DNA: TGTGCCAGCAGTGAATTTCGGGGGCAGCCCCAGCATTTT
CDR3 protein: CASSEFRGQPQHF

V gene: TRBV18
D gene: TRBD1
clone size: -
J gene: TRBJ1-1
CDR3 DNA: TGTGCCAGCTCGCAACAGGGGCTGAACACTGAAGCTTTCTTT
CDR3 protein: CASSQQGLNTEAFF

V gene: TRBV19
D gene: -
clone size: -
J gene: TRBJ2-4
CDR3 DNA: TGTGCCAGTACCCAAGGTAATGGGGGCAAAAACATTCAGTACTTC
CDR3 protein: CASTQGNGGKNIQYF

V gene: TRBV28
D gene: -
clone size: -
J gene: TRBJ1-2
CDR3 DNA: TGTGCCAGCGTTGGCTGGGGTAGCTATGGCTACACCTTC
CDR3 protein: CASVGWGSYGYTF

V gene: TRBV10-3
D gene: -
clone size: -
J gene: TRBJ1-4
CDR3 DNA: TGTGCCATCAGTGCACTCAATAATGAAAAACTGTTTTTT
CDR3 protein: CAISALNNEKLFF

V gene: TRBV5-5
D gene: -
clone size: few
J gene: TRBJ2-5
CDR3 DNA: TGTGCCAGCAGCTTGCGGGGCGGGGCGCCTCAAGAGACCCAGTACTTC
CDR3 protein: CASSLRGGAPQETQYF

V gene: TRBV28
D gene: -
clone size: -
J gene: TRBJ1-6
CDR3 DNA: TGTGCCAGCAGTCCCAGGGTCGATTCACCCCTCCACTTT
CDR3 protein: CASSPRVDSPLHF

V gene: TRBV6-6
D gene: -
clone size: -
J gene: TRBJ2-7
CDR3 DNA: TGTGCCAGCAGCAAGTACAGGGCTTACGAGCAGTACTTC
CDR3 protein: CASSKYRAYEQYF

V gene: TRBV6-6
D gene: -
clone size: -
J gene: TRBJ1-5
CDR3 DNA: TGTGCCAGCACCCCGGGAGTCCCTTCTCAGCCCCAGCATTTT
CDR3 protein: CASTPGVPSQPQHF

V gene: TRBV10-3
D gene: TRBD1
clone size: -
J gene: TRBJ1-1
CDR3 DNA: TGTGCCATCAGTGGCCGGAGACGAACAGGGGAAACTGAAGCTTTCTTT
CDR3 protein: CAISGRRRTGETEAFF

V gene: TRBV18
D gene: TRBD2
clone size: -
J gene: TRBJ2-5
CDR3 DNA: TGTGCCAGCTCACCTACGAGGACTAGCGGCCAAGAGACCCAGTACTTC
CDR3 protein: CASSPTRTSGQETQYF

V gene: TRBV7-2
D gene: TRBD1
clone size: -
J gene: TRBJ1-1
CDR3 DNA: TGTGCCAGCAGCCGGGAGGGACAGTTAAACACTGAAGCTTTCTTT
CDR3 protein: CASSREGQLNTEAFF

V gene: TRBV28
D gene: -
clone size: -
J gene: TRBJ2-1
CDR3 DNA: TGTGCCAGCAGTTTACGGGGTGCGGTTAACAATGAGCAGTTCTTC
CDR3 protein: CASSLRGAVNNEQFF

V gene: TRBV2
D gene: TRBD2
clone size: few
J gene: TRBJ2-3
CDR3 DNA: TGTGCCACCGTCCAACTAGCGGGACTCACAGATACGCAGTATTTT
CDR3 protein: CATVQLAGLTDTQYF

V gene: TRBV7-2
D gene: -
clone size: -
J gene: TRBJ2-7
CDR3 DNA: TGTGCCAGCAGCTTATTCTCCTACGAGCAGTACTTC
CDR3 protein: CASSLFSYEQYF

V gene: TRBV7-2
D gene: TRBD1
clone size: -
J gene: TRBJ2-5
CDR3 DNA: TGTGCCAGCAGCTTACAGGGGGCGGGGGAGACCCAGTACTTC
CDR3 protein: CASSLQGAGETQYF

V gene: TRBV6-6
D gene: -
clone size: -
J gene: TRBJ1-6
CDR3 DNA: TGTGCCAGCAGTCAAGGGGGGGGGTATAATTCACCCCTCCACTTT
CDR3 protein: CASSQGGGYNSPLHF

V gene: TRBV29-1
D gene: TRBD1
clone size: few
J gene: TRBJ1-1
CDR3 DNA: TGCAGCGCCGAGACAGGGATGGGGATCGCTGAAGCTTTCTTT
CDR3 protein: CSAETGMGIAEAFF

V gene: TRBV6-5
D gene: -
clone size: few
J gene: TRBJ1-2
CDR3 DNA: TGTGCCAGCAGTTATTCGCGTCTAGGCTATGGCTACACCTTC
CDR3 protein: CASSYSRLGYGYTF

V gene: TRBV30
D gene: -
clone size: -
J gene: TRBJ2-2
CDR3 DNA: TGTGCCTGGAGTGGTCCCCGGGGTGCGAGGACCGGGGAGCTGTTTTTT
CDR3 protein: CAWSGPRGARTGELFF

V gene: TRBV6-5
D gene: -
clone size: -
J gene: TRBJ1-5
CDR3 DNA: TGTGCCAGCAGTTACAGGGGCGGCGGTCAGCCCCAGCATTTT
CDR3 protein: CASSYRGGGQPQHF

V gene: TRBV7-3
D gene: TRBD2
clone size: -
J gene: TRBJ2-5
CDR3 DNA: TGTGCCAGCAGCGTCGGACTAGCGGGAGGGGGCGAGACCCAGTACTTC
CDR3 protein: CASSVGLAGGGETQYF

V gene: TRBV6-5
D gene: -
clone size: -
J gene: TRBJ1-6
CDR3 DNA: TGTGCCAGCAGGACGGAATTTAATTCACCCCTCCACTTT
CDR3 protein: CASRTEFNSPLHF

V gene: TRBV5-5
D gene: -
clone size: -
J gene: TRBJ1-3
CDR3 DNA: TGTGCCAGCAGCTTTTATGGAAACACCATATATTTT
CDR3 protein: CASSFYGNTIYF

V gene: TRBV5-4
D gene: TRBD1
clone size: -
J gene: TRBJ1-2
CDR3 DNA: TGTGCCAGCAGCCGGGACAGCTATGGCTACACCTTC
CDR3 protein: CASSRDSYGYTF

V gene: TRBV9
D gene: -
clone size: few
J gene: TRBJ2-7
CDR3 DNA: TGTGCCAGCAGCGTAGGTAGCGGAGGGTTGGGCGAGCAGTACTTC
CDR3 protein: CASSVGSGGLGEQYF

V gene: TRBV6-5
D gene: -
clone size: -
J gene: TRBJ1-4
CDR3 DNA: TGTGCCAGCAGTTACTCGTCAGGACTTAATGAAAAACTGTTTTTT
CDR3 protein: CASSYSSGLNEKLFF

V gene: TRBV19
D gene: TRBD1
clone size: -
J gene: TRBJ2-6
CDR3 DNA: TGTGCCAGTAGTAGGACAGGGGGGTACTCTGGGGCCAACGTCCTGACTTTC
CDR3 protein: CASSRTGGYSGANVLTF

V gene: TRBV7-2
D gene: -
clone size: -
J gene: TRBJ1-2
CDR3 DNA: TGTGCCAGCAGCTTGGCAGGGTACGAGAACTATGGCTACACCTTC
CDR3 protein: CASSLAGYENYGYTF

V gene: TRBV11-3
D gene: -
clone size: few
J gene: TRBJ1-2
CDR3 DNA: TGTGCCAGCAGCTTAGGGCCTGGGGATGGCTACACCTTC
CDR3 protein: CASSLGPGDGYTF

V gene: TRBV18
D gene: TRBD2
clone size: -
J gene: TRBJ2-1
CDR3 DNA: TGTGCCAGCTCACGGTCTAGCGGGAGTGTCTCCTACAATGAGCAGTTCTTC
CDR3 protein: CASSRSSGSVSYNEQFF